This T cell receptor (beta chain) was obtained from a study of identical twins. Study-level points and caveats: High-abundance cord blood beta clonotypes had fewer insertions; memory repertoires showed none. In beta out-of-frame sequences, the excess sharing between twins was weaker.

Trimming cost V 4 bases and J 12 bases; bases outside gene matches: 12. There are 14 residues in the CDR3. Germline CDR1 DFQATT, CDR2 SNEGSKA (reference sequence). Concerning this clonotype: Antigen: not known.

MiXCR, run by TCRdb on the 5' RACE reads, gives a single entry per CDR3 protein. The table shows 350,000 to 450,000 distinct CDR3 sequences, with about a fifth occurring only once. The sample taken for sequencing was naive T cells sorted from blood. The receptor was derived from a middle-aged man in good health. V and J are TRBV20-1 and TRBJ2-1, with TRBD2 identical over 10 bases. Here the CDR3 reads CSATLAGVGFGQFF. In DNA, the CDR3 is TGCAGTGCTACCCTAGCGGGAGTTGGTTTTGGGCAGTTCTTC.